These T cell receptor beta chains were read from a single sample in a study of early T cells in non-severe SARS-CoV-2 infection. A single record per CDR3 protein comes from TCRdb applying MiXCR to the 5' RACE reads. The table includes about 69,000 distinct CDR3 sequences, roughly 9.5% detected once. The sequencing sample was made of whole blood. The receptors derive from an adult who was a healthcare worker with PCR-confirmed SARS-CoV-2 infection or an uninfected control (not recorded which). CDR3s include the opening cysteine and the closing phenylalanine or tryptophan. The D gene is left open where the match is weak. Size tells how often a clone was seen (once, few, many) or the class of an expanded clone, and some rows leave it out.

J | length | V | size | D | CDR3 | DNA
TRBJ2-2 | 13 | TRBV21-1 | many | - | CASSRQDTGELFF | TGTGCCAGCAGCAGACAGGACACCGGGGAGCTGTTTTTT
TRBJ2-7 | 18 | TRBV11-3 | few | TRBD2 | CASSSGSGRFFGWNEQYF | TGTGCCAGCAGCTCCGGTAGCGGGAGGTTCTTTGGTTGGAACGAGCAGTACTTC
TRBJ2-7 | 12 | TRBV7-2 | few | - | CASRFSTYEQYF | TGTGCCAGCAGATTCAGCACCTACGAGCAGTACTTC
TRBJ1-2 | 15 | TRBV20-1 | - | - | CSARAQALDGYGYTF | TGCAGTGCTAGAGCGCAGGCCTTAGATGGCTATGGCTACACCTTC
TRBJ1-5 | 13 | TRBV28 | few | TRBD1 | CASSRPWDRQMDF | TGTGCCAGCAGTCGACCCTGGGACAGACAAATGGATTTT
TRBJ2-7 | 17 | TRBV12-3/TRBV12-4 | few | - | CASSFTVGILVAHEQYF | TGTGCCAGCAGCTTCACGGTTGGGATCTTAGTTGCCCACGAGCAGTACTTC
TRBJ2-7 | 15 | TRBV7-8 | few | TRBD2 | CASSWSGTSGYEQYF | TGTGCCAGCAGCTGGTCCGGGACTAGCGGCTACGAGCAGTACTTC
TRBJ1-4 | 13 | TRBV6-4 | few | - | CASSAAENEKLFF | TGTGCCAGCAGTGCCGCCGAGAATGAAAAACTGTTTTTT
TRBJ2-1 | 20 | TRBV19 | many | TRBD2 | CASTNRKTGTSGVNYNEQFF | TGTGCCAGTACCAATCGCAAAACCGGGACTAGCGGGGTTAACTACAATGAGCAGTTCTTC
TRBJ1-3 | 13 | TRBV30 | - | - | CAWSYLGGNTIYF | TGTGCCTGGAGTTATTTGGGAGGAAACACCATATATTTT
TRBJ2-7 | 15 | TRBV18 | - | TRBD1 | CASSATGTGDYEQYF | TGTGCCAGCTCAGCAACCGGGACAGGGGACTACGAGCAGTACTTC
TRBJ2-7 | 13 | TRBV6-1 | few | - | CASSVIGYGEQYF | TGTGCCAGCAGTGTGATTGGGTACGGCGAGCAGTACTTC
TRBJ2-6 | 13 | TRBV29-1 | - | - | CSVATSGANVLTF | TGCAGCGTTGCGACCTCTGGGGCCAACGTCCTGACTTTC
TRBJ1-1 | 11 | TRBV29-1 | - | - | CSVEGATEAFF | TGCAGCGTTGAAGGGGCGACTGAAGCTTTCTTT
TRBJ2-3 | 12 | TRBV29-1 | few | - | CSVLGNVDTQYF | TGCAGCGTTTTAGGGAACGTTGACACGCAGTATTTT
TRBJ1-2 | 14 | TRBV20-1 | - | - | CGAHNMIGVDGYTF | TGCGGTGCCCACAACATGATTGGAGTGGATGGCTACACCTTC
TRBJ2-3 | 16 | TRBV5-8 | many | TRBD2 | CASSFDSGLETDTQYF | TGTGCCAGCAGTTTCGACTCGGGACTAGAAACAGATACGCAGTATTTT
TRBJ1-1 | 15 | TRBV18 | few | - | CASSPDGIRSTEAFF | TGTGCCAGCTCACCGGACGGAATAAGGAGCACTGAAGCTTTCTTT
TRBJ2-3 | 14 | TRBV29-1 | few | - | CSVAQVVGRDTQYF | TGCAGCGTTGCTCAAGTAGTCGGTAGAGATACGCAGTATTTT
TRBJ1-1 | 13 | TRBV12-3/TRBV12-4 | many | - | CASSPTQNTEAFF | TGTGCCAGCAGCCCAACACAGAACACTGAAGCTTTCTTT
TRBJ2-7 | 15 | TRBV27 | many | TRBD2 | CASSPPRRETYEQYF | TGTGCCAGCAGTCCCCCCCGGCGGGAGACCTACGAGCAGTACTTC
TRBJ2-1 | 12 | TRBV29-1 | few | TRBD2 | CSVGEGLGEQFF | TGCAGCGTTGGGGAGGGGCTGGGTGAGCAGTTCTTC
TRBJ1-5 | 15 | TRBV19 | many | TRBD1 | CASSMGQGEHQPQHF | TGTGCCAGTAGTATGGGACAGGGGGAACATCAGCCCCAGCATTTT
TRBJ2-2 | 14 | TRBV7-6 | few | - | CASSLRPNTGELFF | TGTGCCAGCAGCTTACGGCCTAACACCGGGGAGCTGTTTTTT
TRBJ2-1 | 15 | TRBV12-3/TRBV12-4 | - | TRBD2 | CASMLAGGLSNEQFF | TGTGCCAGCATGCTAGCGGGAGGGCTTTCGAATGAGCAGTTCTTC
TRBJ2-5 | 13 | TRBV19 | many | - | CACRAEGQETQYF | TGTGCCTGCAGGGCGGAGGGCCAAGAGACCCAGTACTTC
TRBJ1-1 | 13 | TRBV7-2 | few | - | CASSSQVTTEAFF | TGTGCCAGCAGCTCGCAAGTGACCACTGAAGCTTTCTTT
TRBJ2-5 | 13 | TRBV4-3 | - | - | CASSPNREETQYF | TGCGCCAGCAGCCCCAATAGGGAAGAGACCCAGTACTTC
TRBJ1-4 | 13 | TRBV10-3 | many | - | CAISEGLGEKLFF | TGTGCCATCAGTGAGGGGCTAGGGGAAAAACTGTTTTTT
TRBJ2-4 | 16 | TRBV13 | many | TRBD2 | CASSSRLAWAKNIQYF | TGTGCCAGCAGCTCCCGACTAGCGTGGGCCAAAAACATTCAGTACTTC
TRBJ1-5 | 15 | TRBV6-1 | many | - | CASSEPFGGWQPQHF | TGTGCCAGCAGTGAACCGTTCGGGGGCTGGCAGCCCCAGCATTTT
TRBJ2-3 | 18 | TRBV7-9 | - | - | CASSLLQAGQYGTDTQYF | TGTGCCAGCAGTCTTCTCCAAGCTGGACAGTATGGCACAGATACGCAGTATTTT
TRBJ2-3 | 14 | TRBV9 | few | - | CASSVMATGDTQYF | TGTGCCAGCAGCGTTATGGCGACTGGAGATACGCAGTATTTT
TRBJ1-5 | 18 | TRBV15 | - | TRBD1 | CATSRDRSGTGFNQPQHF | TGTGCCACCAGCAGAGATCGATCCGGGACAGGATTCAATCAGCCCCAGCATTTT
TRBJ2-5 | 15 | TRBV6-5 | many | - | CASSAPGLDQETQYF | TGTGCCAGCAGTGCCCCGGGACTGGATCAAGAGACCCAGTACTTC
TRBJ2-5 | 13 | TRBV20-1 | many | TRBD2 | CSAPAGGSETQYF | TGCAGTGCTCCAGCGGGAGGCTCAGAGACCCAGTACTTC
TRBJ2-5 | 16 | TRBV24-1 | - | TRBD1 | CATSDPGQGVRETQYF | TGTGCCACCAGTGATCCTGGACAGGGTGTACGAGAGACCCAGTACTTC
TRBJ2-1 | 15 | TRBV30 | few | TRBD2 | CAWSVLAGIYNEQFF | TGTGCCTGGAGTGTCTTAGCGGGAATTTACAATGAGCAGTTCTTC
TRBJ2-3 | 14 | TRBV2 | few | - | CASSVSGYTDTQYF | TGTGCCAGCAGTGTGAGCGGGTACACAGATACGCAGTATTTT
TRBJ1-2 | 14 | TRBV9 | - | - | CASSAHSSLQGYTF | TGTGCCAGCAGCGCCCACTCCTCTTTACAAGGCTACACCTTC
TRBJ2-7 | 12 | TRBV10-3 | few | TRBD1 | CATKRQGSEQYF | TGTGCCACCAAACGACAGGGGTCCGAGCAGTACTTC
TRBJ2-1 | 13 | TRBV29-1 | few | - | CSAEDRTYNEQFF | TGCAGCGCTGAAGACAGGACTTACAATGAGCAGTTCTTC
TRBJ2-5 | 16 | TRBV6-2/TRBV6-3 | few | TRBD2 | CASSYSTTSGQETQYF | TGTGCCAGCAGTTACTCGACGACTAGCGGCCAAGAGACCCAGTACTTC
TRBJ2-5 | 16 | TRBV29-1 | few | TRBD2 | CSVAGLAPQIQETQYF | TGCAGCGTTGCGGGACTAGCGCCCCAGATCCAAGAGACCCAGTACTTC
TRBJ2-7 | 13 | TRBV11-3 | few | TRBD2 | CASSPSGINEQYF | TGTGCCAGCAGCCCTAGCGGGATCAACGAGCAGTACTTC
TRBJ1-1 | 16 | TRBV14 | many | TRBD1 | CASSLSSDRVGTEAFF | TGTGCCAGCAGCCTTTCCTCGGACAGGGTAGGGACTGAAGCTTTCTTT
TRBJ2-3 | 14 | TRBV25-1 | - | - | CASSQPRDTDTQYF | TGTGCCAGCAGTCAACCCAGGGACACAGATACGCAGTATTTT
TRBJ2-5 | 14 | TRBV12-3/TRBV12-4 | many | - | CASSLQLRKETQYF | TGTGCCAGCAGTTTGCAACTGCGGAAAGAGACCCAGTACTTC